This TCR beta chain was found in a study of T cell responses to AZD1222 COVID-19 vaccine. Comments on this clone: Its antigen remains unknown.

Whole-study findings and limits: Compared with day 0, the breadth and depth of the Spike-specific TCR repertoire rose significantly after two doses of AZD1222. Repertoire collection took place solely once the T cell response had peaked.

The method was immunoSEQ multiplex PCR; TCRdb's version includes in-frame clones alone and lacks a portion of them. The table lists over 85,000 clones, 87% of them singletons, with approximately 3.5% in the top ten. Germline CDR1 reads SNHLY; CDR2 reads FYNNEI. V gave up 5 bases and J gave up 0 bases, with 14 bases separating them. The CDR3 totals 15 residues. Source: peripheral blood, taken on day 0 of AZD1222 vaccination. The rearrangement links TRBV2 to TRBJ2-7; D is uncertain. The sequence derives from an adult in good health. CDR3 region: CASSTLAVVSYEQYF. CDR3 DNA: TGTGCCAGCAGTACCCTCGCGGTAGTCTCCTACGAGCAGTACTTC.